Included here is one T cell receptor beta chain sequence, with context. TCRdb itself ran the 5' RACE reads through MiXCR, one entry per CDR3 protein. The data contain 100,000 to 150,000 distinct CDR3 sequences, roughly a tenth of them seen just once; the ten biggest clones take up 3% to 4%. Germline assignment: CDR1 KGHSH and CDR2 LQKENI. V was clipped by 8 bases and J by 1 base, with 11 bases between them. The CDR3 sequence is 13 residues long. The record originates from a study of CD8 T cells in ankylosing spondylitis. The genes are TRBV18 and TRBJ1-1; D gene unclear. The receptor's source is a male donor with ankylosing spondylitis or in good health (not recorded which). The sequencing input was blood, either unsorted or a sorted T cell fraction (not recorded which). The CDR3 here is CASAAAPNTEAFF. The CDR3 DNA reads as TGTGCCAGCGCGGCGGCCCCGAACACTGAAGCTTTCTTT.